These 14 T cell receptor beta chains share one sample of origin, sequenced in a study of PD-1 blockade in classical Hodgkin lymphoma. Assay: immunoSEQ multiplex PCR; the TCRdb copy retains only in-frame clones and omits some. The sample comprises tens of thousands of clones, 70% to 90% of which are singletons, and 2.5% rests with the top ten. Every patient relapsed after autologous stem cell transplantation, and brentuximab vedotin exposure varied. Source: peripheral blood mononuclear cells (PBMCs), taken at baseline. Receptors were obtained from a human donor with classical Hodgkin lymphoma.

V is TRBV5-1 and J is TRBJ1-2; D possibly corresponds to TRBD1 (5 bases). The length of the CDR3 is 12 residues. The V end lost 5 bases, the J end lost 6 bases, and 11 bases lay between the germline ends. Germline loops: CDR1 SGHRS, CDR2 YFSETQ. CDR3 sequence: CASSTGLNGYTF. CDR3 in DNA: TGCGCCAGCAGTACAGGATTAAATGGCTACACCTTC.

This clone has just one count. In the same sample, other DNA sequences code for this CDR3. The CDR3 DNA sequence: TGTGCCAGCAGTGGACAGAATCAGCCCCAGCATTTT. This gives the protein CASSGQNQPQHF. The chain has TRBV2 and TRBJ1-5, with a tentative D call TRBD1 (5 bases). The ends were cut back, 4 bases at V and 4 bases at J, with 5 bases in the middle. The CDR3 is made up of 12 amino acids. Per the germline V gene, CDR1 is SNHLY and CDR2 is FYNNEI.

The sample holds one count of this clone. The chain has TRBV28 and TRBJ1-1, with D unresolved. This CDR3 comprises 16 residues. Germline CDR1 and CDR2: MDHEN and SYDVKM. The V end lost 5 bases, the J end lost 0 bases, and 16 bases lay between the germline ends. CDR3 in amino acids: CASSLVADHVNTEAFF. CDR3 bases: TGTGCCAGCAGTCTCGTGGCCGACCATGTGAACACTGAAGCTTTCTTT.

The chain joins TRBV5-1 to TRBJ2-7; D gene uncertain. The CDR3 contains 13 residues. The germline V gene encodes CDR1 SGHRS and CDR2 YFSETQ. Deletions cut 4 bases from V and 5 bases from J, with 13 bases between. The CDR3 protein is CASSQIGLHEQYF. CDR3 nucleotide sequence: TGCGCCAGCAGCCAGATAGGTTTACACGAGCAGTACTTC.

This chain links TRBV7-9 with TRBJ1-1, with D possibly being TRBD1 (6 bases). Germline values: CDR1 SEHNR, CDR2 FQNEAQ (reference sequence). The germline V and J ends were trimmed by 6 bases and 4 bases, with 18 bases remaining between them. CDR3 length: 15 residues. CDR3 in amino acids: CASSLGGALGTEAFF. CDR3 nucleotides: TGTGCCAGCAGTCTAGGGGGGGCTCTGGGCACTGAAGCTTTCTTT.

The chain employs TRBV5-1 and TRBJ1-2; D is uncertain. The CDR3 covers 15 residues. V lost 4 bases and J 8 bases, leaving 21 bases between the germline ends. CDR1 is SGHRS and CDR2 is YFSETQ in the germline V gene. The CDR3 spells CASSPGGKGLGGYTF. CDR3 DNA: TGCGCCAGCAGCCCCGGCGGGAAGGGTCTGGGCGGCTACACCTTC.

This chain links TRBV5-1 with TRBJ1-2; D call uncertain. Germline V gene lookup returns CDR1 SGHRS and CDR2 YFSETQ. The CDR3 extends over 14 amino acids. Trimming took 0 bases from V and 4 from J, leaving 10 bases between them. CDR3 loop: CASSLASGSYGYTF. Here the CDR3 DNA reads TGCGCCAGCAGCTTGGCCTCAGGCTCCTATGGCTACACCTTC.

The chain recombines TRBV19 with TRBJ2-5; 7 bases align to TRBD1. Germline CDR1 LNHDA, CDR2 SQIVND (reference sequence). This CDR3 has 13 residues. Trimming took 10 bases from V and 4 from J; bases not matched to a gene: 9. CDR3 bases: TGTGCCACGCTAGACAGGGTGAGAGAGACCCAGTACTTC. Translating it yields CATLDRVRETQYF.

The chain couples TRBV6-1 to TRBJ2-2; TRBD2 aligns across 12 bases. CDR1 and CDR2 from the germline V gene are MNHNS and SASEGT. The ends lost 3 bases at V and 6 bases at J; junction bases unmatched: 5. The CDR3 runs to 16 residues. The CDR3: CASSELAGGPSGELFF. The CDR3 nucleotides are TGTGCCAGCAGTGAGCTAGCGGGGGGGCCATCCGGGGAGCTGTTTTTT.

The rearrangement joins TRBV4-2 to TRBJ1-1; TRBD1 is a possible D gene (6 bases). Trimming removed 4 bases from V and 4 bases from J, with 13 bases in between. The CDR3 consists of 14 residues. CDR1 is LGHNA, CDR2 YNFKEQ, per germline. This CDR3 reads CASSPGGAFTEAFF. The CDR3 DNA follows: TGTGCCAGCAGCCCGGGGGGGGCATTCACTGAAGCTTTCTTT.

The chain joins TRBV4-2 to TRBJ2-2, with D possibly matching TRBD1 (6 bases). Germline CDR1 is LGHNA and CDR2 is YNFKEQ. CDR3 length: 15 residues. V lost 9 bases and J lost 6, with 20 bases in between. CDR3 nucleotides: TGTGCCAGTGCCGGACAGTCGGTGGGGTCCGGGGAGCTGTTTTTT. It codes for CASAGQSVGSGELFF.

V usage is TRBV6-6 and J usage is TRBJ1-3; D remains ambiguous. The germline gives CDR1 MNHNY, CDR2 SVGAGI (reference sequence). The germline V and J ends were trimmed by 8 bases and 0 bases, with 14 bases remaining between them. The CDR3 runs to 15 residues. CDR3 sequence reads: CASARTGGSGNTIYF. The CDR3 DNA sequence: TGTGCCAGCGCACGGACGGGCGGCTCTGGAAACACCATATATTTT.

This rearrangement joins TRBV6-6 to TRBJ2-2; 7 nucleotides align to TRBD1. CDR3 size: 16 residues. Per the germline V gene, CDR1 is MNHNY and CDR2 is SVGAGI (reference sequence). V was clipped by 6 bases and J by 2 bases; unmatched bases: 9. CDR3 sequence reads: CASRSPDRDNTGELFF. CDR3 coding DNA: TGTGCCAGCAGATCACCTGACAGGGATAACACCGGGGAGCTGTTTTTT.

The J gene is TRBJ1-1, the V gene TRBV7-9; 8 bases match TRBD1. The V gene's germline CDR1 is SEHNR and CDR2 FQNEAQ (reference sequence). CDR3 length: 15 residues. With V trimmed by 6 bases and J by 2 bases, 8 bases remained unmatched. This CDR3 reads CASRKDRAGNTEAFF. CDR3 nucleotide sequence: TGTGCCAGCAGAAAGGACAGGGCGGGTAACACTGAAGCTTTCTTT.